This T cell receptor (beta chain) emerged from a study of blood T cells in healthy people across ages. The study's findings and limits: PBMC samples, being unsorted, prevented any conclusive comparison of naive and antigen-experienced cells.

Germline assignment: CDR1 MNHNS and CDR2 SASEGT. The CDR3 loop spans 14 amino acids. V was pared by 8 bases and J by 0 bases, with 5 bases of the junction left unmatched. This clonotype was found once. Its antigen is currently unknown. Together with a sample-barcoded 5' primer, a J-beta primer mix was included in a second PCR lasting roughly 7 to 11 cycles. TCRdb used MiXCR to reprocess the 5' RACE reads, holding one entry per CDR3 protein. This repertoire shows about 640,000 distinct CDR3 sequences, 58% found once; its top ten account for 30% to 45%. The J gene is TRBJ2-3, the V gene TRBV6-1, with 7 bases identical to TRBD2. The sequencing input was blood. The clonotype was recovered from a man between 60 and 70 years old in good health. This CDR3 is CASPGLTSTDTQYF. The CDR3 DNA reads TGTGCCAGCCCGGGACTAACTAGCACAGATACGCAGTATTTT.